A selection of T cell receptor beta chains follows, all from one sample in a study of cytomegalovirus exposure and HLA in healthy donors. Repertoires were generated with immunoSEQ multiplex PCR, while TCRdb's copy carries only in-frame clones and drops some. The sample records around 150,000 clones, around three quarters being singletons. Sequencing used PBMCs. The receptor set was obtained from a man in his forties or fifties in good health and CMV-seropositive. Both conserved end residues are part of each CDR3. D genes are given only for firm matches. Clone size is given for some rows only: seen once, a few or many times, or a class if the clone is expanded.

V,J,D,length,size,CDR3,DNA
TRBV9,TRBJ2-2,-,14,-,CASSVAGSTGELFF,TGTGCCAGCAGCGTAGCCGGGAGCACCGGGGAGCTGTTTTTT
TRBV10-2,TRBJ1-2,TRBD1,15,-,CASSVEPGQVYGYTF,TGCGCCAGCAGTGTGGAACCGGGACAGGTCTATGGCTACACCTTC
TRBV6-5,TRBJ1-6,-,13,-,CASSYSDWPGVHF,TGTGCCAGCAGTTACTCGGATTGGCCGGGGGTCCACTTT
TRBV28,TRBJ1-1,-,13,many,CASSQIRQDGAFF,TGTGCCAGCAGTCAGATTCGACAGGACGGAGCTTTCTTT
TRBV6-4,TRBJ2-1,TRBD1,13,-,CASRAGGRGEQFF,TGTGCCAGCAGAGCAGGGGGCCGGGGTGAGCAGTTCTTC
TRBV28,TRBJ1-1,TRBD1,14,-,CASSFQGANTEAFF,TGTGCCAGCAGTTTCCAGGGGGCGAACACTGAAGCTTTCTTT
TRBV6-5,TRBJ1-1,-,14,few,CASSLDSKRTEAFF,TGTGCCAGCAGTTTGGACAGCAAACGGACTGAAGCTTTCTTT
TRBV5-6,TRBJ2-2,-,15,-,CASSSRVLNTGELFF,TGTGCCAGCAGCTCCAGGGTTTTGAACACCGGGGAGCTGTTTTTT
TRBV30,TRBJ2-3,TRBD2,15,-,CAWSGAGRGSDTQYF,TGTGCCTGGAGTGGAGCCGGGAGGGGGTCAGATACGCAGTATTTT
TRBV20-1,TRBJ1-2,-,11,few,CSTIGNDGYTF,TGCAGTACCATCGGGAATGACGGCTACACCTTC
TRBV4-2,TRBJ2-2,-,16,-,CASSQLNRVSTGELFF,TGTGCCAGCAGCCAACTTAACAGGGTGTCCACCGGGGAGCTGTTTTTT
TRBV19,TRBJ1-1,-,12,-,CASSMRGIEAFF,TGTGCCAGTAGTATGCGGGGTATTGAAGCTTTCTTT
TRBV6-5,TRBJ1-6,-,14,-,CASSYTNRASPLHF,TGTGCCAGCAGTTACACCAACAGGGCTTCACCCCTCCACTTT
TRBV7-6,TRBJ2-7,TRBD1,14,-,CASSPRTGDYEQYF,TGTGCCAGCAGCCCACGGACAGGGGACTACGAGCAGTACTTC
TRBV30,TRBJ2-1,-,11,-,CAWSVPNEQFF,TGTGCCTGGAGTGTCCCTAATGAGCAGTTCTTC
TRBV6-5,TRBJ1-2,-,16,-,CASSYSRASWGYGYTF,TGTGCCAGCAGTTACTCGAGGGCCTCCTGGGGCTATGGCTACACCTTC
TRBV9,TRBJ1-2,-,13,-,CASSLSPTEGYTF,TGTGCCAGCAGCCTCTCCCCAACGGAGGGCTACACCTTC
TRBV29-1,TRBJ2-7,TRBD1,14,-,CSVSARDRVREQYF,TGCAGCGTGAGCGCCCGGGACAGGGTACGGGAGCAGTACTTC
TRBV4-2,TRBJ2-1,TRBD1,16,-,CASSQDPDRAYNEQFF,TGTGCCAGCAGCCAGGATCCCGACAGGGCCTACAATGAGCAGTTCTTC
TRBV30,TRBJ2-7,-,15,-,CAWSVRAKPAYEQYF,TGTGCCTGGAGCGTTAGAGCTAAGCCCGCCTACGAGCAGTACTTC
TRBV28,TRBJ1-5,TRBD1,15,few,CASRQKTGDGQPQHF,TGTGCCAGCAGGCAAAAGACAGGGGATGGACAGCCCCAGCATTTT
TRBV6-5,TRBJ2-4,TRBD1,15,-,CASRKTGTAKNIQYF,TGTGCCAGCAGAAAGACAGGGACAGCCAAAAACATTCAGTACTTC
TRBV12-5,TRBJ2-5,TRBD2,15,-,CASGRGGSYQETQYF,TGTGCTAGTGGTCGCGGGGGATCGTACCAAGAGACCCAGTACTTC